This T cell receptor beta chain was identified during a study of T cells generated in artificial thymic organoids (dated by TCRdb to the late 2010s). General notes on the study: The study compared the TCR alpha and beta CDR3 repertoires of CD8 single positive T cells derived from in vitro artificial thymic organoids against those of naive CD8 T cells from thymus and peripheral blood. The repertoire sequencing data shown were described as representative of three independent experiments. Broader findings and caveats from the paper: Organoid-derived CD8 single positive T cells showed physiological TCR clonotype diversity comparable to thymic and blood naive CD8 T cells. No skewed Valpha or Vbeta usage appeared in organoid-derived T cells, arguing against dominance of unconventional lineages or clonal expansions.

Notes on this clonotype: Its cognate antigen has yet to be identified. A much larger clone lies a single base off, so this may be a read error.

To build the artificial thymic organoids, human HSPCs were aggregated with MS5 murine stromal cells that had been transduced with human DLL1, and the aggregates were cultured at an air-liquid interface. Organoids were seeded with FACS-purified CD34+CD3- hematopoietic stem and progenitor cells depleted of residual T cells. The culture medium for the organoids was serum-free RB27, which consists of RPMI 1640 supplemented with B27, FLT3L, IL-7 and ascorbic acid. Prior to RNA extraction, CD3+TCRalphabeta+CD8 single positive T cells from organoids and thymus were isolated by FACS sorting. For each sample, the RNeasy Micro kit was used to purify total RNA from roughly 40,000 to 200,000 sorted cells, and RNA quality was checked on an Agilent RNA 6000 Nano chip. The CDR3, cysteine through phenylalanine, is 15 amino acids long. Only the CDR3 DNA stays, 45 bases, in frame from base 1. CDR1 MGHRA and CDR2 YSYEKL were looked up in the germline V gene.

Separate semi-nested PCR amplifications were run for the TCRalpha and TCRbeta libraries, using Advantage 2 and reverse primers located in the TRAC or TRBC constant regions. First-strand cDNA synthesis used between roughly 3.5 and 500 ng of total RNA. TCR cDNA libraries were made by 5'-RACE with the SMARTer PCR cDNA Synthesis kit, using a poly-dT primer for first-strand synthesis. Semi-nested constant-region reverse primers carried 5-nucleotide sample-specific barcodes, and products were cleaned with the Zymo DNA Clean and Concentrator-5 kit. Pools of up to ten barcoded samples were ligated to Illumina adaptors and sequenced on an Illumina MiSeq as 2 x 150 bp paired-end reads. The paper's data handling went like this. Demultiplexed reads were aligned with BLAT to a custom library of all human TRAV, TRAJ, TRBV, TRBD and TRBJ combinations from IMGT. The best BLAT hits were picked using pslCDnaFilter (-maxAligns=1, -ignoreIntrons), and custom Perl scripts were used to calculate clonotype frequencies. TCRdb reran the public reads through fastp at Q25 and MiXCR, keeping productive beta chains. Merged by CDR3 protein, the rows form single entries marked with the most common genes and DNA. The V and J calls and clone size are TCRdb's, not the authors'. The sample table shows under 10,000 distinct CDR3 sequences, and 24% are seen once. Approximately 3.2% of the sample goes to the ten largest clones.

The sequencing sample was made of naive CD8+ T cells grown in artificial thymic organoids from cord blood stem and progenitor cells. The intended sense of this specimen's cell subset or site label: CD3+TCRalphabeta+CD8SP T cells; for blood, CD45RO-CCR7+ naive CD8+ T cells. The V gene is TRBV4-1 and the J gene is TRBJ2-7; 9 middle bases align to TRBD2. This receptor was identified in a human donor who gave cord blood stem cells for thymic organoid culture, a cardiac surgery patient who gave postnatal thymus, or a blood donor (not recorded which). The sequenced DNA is TGCGCCTGCAGCCAAAAGCGGGGGGCAACCTACGAGCAGTACTTC. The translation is CACSQKRGATYEQYF.